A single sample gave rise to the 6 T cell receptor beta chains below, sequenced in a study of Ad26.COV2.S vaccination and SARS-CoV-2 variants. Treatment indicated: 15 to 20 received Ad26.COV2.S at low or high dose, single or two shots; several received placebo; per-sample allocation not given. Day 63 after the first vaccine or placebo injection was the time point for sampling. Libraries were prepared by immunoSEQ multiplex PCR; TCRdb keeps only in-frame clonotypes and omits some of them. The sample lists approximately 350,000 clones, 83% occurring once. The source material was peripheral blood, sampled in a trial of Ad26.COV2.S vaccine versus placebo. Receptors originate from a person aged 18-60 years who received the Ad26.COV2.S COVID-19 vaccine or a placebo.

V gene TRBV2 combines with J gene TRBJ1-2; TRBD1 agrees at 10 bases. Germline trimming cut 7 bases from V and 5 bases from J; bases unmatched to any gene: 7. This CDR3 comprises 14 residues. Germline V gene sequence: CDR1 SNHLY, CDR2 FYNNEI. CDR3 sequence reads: CASMGGTGAYGYTF. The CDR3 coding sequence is TGTGCCAGCATGGGGGGGACAGGGGCTTATGGCTACACCTTC.

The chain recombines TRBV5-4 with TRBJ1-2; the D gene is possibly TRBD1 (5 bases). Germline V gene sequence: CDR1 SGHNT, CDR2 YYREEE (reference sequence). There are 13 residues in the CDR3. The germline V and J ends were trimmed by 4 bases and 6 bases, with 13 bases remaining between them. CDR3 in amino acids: CASSVQGRNGYTF. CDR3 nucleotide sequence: TGTGCCAGCAGCGTCCAGGGTCGGAATGGCTACACCTTC.

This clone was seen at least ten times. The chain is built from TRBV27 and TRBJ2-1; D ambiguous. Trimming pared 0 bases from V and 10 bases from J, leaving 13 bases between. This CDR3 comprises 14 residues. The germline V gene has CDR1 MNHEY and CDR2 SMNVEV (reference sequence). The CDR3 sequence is CASSLSASIREQFF. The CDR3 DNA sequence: TGTGCCAGCAGTTTATCGGCCTCCATCCGCGAGCAGTTCTTC.

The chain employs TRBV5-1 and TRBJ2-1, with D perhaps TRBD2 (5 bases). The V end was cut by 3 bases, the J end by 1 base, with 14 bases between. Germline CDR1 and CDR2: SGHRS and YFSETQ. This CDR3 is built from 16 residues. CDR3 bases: TGCGCCAGCAGCTCCCTTCCGGGAAGTTCCTACAATGAGCAGTTCTTC. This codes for CASSSLPGSSYNEQFF.

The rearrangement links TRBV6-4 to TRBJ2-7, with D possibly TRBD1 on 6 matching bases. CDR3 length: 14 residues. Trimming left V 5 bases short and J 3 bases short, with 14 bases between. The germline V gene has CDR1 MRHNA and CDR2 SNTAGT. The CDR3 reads CASSSHPDSYEQYF. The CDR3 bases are TGTGCCAGCAGTTCCCACCCGGACAGCTACGAGCAGTACTTC.

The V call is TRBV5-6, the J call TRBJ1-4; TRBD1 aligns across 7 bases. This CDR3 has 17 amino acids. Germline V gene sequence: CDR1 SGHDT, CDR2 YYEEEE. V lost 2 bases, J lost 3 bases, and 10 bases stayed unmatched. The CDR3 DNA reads TGTGCCAGCAGCTTAAGACAGGGAAGTCGGTCTAATGAAAAACTGTTTTTT. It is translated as CASSLRQGSRSNEKLFF.